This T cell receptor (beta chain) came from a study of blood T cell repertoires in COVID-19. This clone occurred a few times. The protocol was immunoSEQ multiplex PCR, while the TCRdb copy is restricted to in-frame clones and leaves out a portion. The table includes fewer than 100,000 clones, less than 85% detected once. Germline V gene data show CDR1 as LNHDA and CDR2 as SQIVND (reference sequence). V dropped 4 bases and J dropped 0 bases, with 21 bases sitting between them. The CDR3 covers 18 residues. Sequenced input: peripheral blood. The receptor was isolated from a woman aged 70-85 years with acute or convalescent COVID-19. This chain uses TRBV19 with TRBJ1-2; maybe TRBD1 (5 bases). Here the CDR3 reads CASSKKGTAPSSNYGYTF. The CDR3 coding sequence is TGTGCCAGTAGTAAAAAAGGGACTGCGCCTTCATCTAACTATGGCTACACCTTC.